The entry below describes one TCR beta chain. Its specificity is unknown. These data are taken from a study of T cell responses to AZD1222 COVID-19 vaccine. Study observations and caveats: Sampled repertoires all dated from after the peak T cell response. Variant regions that are unmutated are reportedly the target of nearly half of spike-specific TCRs.

The method was immunoSEQ multiplex PCR; TCRdb's version includes in-frame clones alone and lacks a portion of them. Of approximately 110,000 clones in the sample, roughly nine tenths were seen once. CDR3 length equals 13 residues. Trimming took off 0 bases at V and 9 bases at J, with 9 bases between the two ends. The germline V gene has CDR1 LGHDT and CDR2 YNNKEL (reference sequence). Source: peripheral blood, taken 28 days after the second AZD1222 dose. V is TRBV3-1 (or the pseudogene TRBV3-2) and J is TRBJ2-1, with D unclear. This receptor was taken from an adult who received the AZD1222 COVID-19 vaccine. The CDR3 DNA reads TGTGCCAGCAGCCAAGATCTACGAAGTGAGCAGTTCTTC. Protein: CASSQDLRSEQFF.